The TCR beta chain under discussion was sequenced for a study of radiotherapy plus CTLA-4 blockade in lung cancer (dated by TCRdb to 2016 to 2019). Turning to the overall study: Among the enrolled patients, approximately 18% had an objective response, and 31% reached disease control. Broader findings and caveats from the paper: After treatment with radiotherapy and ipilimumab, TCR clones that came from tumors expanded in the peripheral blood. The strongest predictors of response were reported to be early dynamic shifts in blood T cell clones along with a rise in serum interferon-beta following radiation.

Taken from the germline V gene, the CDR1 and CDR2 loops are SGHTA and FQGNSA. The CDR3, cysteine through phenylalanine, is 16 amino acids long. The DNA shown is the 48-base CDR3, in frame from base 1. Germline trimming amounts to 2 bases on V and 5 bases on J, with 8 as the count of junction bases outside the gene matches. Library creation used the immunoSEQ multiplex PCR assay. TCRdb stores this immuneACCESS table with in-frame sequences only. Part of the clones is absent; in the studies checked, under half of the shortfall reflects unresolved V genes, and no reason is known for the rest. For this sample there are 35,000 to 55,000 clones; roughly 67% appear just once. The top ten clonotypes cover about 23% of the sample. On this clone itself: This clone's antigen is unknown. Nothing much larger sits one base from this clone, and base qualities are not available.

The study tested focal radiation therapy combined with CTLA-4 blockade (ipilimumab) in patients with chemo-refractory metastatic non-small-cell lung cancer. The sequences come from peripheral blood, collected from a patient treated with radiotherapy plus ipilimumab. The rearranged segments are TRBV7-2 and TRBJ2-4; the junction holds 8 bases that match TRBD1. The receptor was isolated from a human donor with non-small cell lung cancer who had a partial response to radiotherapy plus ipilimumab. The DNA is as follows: TGTGCCAGCAGCTTAAGCGCCGGGACAGGCGAAAACATTCAGTACTTC. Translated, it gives CASSLSAGTGENIQYF. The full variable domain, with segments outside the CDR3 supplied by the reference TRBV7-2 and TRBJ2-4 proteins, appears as GAGVSQSPSNKVTEKGKDVELRCDPISGHTALYWYRQSLGQGLEFLIYFQGNSAPDKSGLPSDRFSAERTGGSVSTLTIQRTQQEDSAVYLCASSLSAGTGENIQYFGAGTRLSVL.